Sequencing of this TCR beta chain was carried out in a study of CD4 T cell repertoires in COVID-19. Repertoires were generated with immunoSEQ multiplex PCR, while TCRdb's copy carries only in-frame clones and drops some. The sample contains approximately 75,000 clones, around 82% of which appear only once. Study-level results: SARS-CoV and/or HKU1 spike cultures shared between about 7 and 26% of SARS-CoV-2 clonotypes. Several top expanded SARS-CoV-2-reactive clonotypes were shared by two or three memory subsets.

Donors had recovered from mild-to-severe COVID-19. Sequencing was done directly on freshly isolated, uncultured memory T cells. V lost 4 bases, J lost 2 bases, and 8 bases stayed unmatched. Germline assignment: CDR1 LGHDT and CDR2 YNNKEL (reference sequence). The CDR3 has 18 amino acids. Regarding this clone: Its antigen is still unknown.

The sequencing used CD4+ T cells from peripheral blood, collected after recovery from COVID-19. The chain is built from TRBV3-1 (or the pseudogene TRBV3-2) and TRBJ2-3, with 14 bases matching TRBD2. The sequence was collected from a human donor who had COVID-19. The CDR3 DNA sequence: TGTGCCAGCAGCCTCGGACTAGCGGGGGGCCCCATCACAGATACGCAGTATTTT. This sequence encodes CASSLGLAGGPITDTQYF.